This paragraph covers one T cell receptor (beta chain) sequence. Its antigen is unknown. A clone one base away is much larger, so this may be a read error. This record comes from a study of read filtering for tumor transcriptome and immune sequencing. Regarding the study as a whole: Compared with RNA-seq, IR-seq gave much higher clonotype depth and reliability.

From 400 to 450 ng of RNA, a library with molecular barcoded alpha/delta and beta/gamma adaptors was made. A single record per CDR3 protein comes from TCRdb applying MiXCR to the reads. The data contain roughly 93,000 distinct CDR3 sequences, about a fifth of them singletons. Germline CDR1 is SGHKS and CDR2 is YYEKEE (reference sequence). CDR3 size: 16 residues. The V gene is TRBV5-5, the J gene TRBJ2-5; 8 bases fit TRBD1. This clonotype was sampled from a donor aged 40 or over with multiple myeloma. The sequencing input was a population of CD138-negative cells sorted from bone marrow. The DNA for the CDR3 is TGTGCCAGCAGCTTTAACCCCCGGACAGGGCAAGAGACCCTGTACTTC. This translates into CASSFNPRTGQETLYF.